These T cell receptor beta chains were read from a single sample in a study of cytomegalovirus exposure and HLA in healthy donors. Here immunoSEQ multiplex PCR was the method, and the copy in TCRdb shows in-frame clones only, minus some. The sample contains under 250,000 clones, roughly 87% of which appear only once. The sample comprised PBMCs. These receptor sequences come from a man aged 35-49 years in good health and CMV-seropositive. Each CDR3 is given without its conserved first and last residue. Fields, in order: V gene, CDR3 protein.

TRBV18	ASSSSGTPPYEQY
TRBV4-1	ASSQDLTSLGADTQY
TRBV7-9	ASSLGGGLGGYT
TRBV15	ATSNAAGGSTDTQY
TRBV19	ASSDTRWDRKNTEAF
TRBV6-1	ASNRTGGTEAF
TRBV11-1	ASSFDRGSNTEAF
TRBV5-6	ASSFPTVPFGNTIY
TRBV15	ATSRGDSAEETQY
TRBV6-5	ASSYADTYYEQY
TRBV27	ASSSINSPIYGYT
TRBV6-1	ASSDPGLAVIGELF
TRBV9	ASSVGTGGQPQH
TRBV9	ASSGTSGAYNEQF
TRBV6-4	ASSLAGGQNEQF
TRBV7-9	ASRTSGSSDTQY
TRBV9	ASSVVSGAGTEAF
TRBV6-1	ASSLGGGTEAF
TRBV18	ASSPRDFGGNEQF
TRBV10-1	ASSADWTSVNEQF
TRBV15	ATSRETVRNTEAF
TRBV19	ASTGRRNQPQH
TRBV30	AWSSGTPSSGANVLT
TRBV19	ASSLRGGEQY